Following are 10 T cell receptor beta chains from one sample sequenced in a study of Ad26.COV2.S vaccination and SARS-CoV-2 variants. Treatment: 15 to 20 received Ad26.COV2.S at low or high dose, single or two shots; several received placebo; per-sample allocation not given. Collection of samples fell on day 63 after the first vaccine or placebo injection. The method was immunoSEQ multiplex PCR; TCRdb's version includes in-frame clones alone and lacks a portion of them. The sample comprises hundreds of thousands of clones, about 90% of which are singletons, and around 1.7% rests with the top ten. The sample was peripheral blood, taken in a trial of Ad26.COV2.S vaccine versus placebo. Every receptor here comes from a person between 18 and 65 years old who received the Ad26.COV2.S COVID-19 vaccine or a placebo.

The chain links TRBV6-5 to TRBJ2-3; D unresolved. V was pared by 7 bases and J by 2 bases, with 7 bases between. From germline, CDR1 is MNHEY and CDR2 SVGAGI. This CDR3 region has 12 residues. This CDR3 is CASTLPTDTQYF. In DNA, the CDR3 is TGTGCCAGCACCCTGCCCACAGATACGCAGTATTTT.

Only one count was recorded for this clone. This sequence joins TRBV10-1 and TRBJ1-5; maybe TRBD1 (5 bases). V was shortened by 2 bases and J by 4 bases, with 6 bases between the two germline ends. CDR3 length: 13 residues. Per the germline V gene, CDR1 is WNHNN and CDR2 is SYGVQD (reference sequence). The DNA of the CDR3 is TGCGCCAGCAGTGAGACAGGTAATCAGCCCCAGCATTTT. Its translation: CASSETGNQPQHF.

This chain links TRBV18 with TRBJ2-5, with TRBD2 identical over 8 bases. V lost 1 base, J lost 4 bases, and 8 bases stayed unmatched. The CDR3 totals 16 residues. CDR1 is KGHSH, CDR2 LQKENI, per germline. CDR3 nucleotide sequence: TGTGCCAGCTCACCACGGGATAGCGGGGCTGGAGAGACCCAGTACTTC. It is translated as CASSPRDSGAGETQYF. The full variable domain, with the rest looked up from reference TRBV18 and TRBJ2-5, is NAGVMQNPRHLVRRRGQEARLRCSPMKGHSHVYWYRQLPEEGLKFMVYLQKENIIDESGMPKERFSAEFPKEGPSILRIQQVVRGDSAAYFCASSPRDSGAGETQYFGPGTRLLVL.

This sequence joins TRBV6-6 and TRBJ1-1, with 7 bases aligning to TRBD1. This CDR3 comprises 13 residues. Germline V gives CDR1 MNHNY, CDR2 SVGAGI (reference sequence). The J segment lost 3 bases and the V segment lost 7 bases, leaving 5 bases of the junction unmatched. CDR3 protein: CASNPGQYTEAFF. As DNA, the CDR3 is TGTGCCAGCAACCCGGGACAGTACACTGAAGCTTTCTTT.

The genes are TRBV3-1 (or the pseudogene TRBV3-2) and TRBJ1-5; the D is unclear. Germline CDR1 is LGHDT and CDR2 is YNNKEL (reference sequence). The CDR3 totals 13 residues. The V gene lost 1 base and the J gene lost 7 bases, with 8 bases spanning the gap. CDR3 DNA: TGTGCCAGCAGCCAAGGATACAACCAGCCCCAGCATTTT. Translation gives CASSQGYNQPQHF.

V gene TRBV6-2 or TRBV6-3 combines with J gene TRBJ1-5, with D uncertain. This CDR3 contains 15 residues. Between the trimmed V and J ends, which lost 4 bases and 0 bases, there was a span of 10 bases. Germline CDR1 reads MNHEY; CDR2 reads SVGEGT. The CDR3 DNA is TGTGCCAGCAGTTTAGTGCTTCTTAGCAATCAGCCCCAGCATTTT. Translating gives CASSLVLLSNQPQHF.

CDR3 loop: CASSYDRAYGYTF. CDR3 coding DNA: TGCGCCAGCAGCTATGACAGGGCCTATGGCTACACCTTC. This chain joins TRBV5-1 and TRBJ1-2; 7 bases match TRBD1. Germline loops: CDR1 SGHRS, CDR2 YFSETQ. V was pared by 3 bases and J by 4 bases, with 3 bases of the junction left unmatched. This CDR3 has 13 residues.

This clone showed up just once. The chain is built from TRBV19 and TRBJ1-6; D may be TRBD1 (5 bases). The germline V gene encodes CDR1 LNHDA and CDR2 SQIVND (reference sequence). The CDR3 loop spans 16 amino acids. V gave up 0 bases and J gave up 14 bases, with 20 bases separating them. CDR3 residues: CASSIESTGASLALHF. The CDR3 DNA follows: TGTGCCAGTAGTATAGAAAGTACCGGGGCCTCCCTCGCCCTCCACTTT.

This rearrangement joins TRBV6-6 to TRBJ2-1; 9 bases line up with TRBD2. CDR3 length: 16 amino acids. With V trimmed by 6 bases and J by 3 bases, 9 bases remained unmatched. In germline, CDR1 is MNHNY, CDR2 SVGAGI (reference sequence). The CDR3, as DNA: TGTGCCAGCAGAACGGGACTAGCCACTCTCTACAATGAGCAGTTCTTC. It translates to CASRTGLATLYNEQFF.

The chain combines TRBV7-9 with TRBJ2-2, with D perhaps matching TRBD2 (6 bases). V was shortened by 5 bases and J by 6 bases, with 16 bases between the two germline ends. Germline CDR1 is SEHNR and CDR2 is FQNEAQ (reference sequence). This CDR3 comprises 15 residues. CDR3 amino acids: CASSPTWGVAGELFF. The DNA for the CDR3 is TGTGCCAGCAGCCCGACTTGGGGGGTTGCCGGGGAGCTGTTTTTT.